Each of the 5 T cell receptor beta chains below was sequenced from the same sample in a study of T cell changes during pregnancy in multiple sclerosis. Repertoires were generated with immunoSEQ multiplex PCR, while TCRdb's copy carries only in-frame clones and drops some. The table includes around 70,000 clones, approximately 90% detected once. The material was peripheral blood, obtained in the third trimester of pregnancy. These receptors were collected from a female donor with multiple sclerosis, enrolled in a pregnancy study.

This clone was detected once. The chain combines TRBV5-4 with TRBJ1-1; no firm D call. The V end was cut by 1 base, the J end by 1 base, with 11 bases between. This CDR3 has 15 amino acids. Germline V lookup: CDR1 SGHNT, CDR2 YYREEE (reference sequence). The CDR3 loop is CASSLPTSGNTEAFF. The CDR3 nucleotides are TGTGCCAGCAGCTTGCCTACTTCAGGGAACACTGAAGCTTTCTTT.

This clone was detected only a few times. V usage is TRBV30 and J usage is TRBJ1-1; D might be TRBD1 (6 bases). Trimming stripped 0 bases from V and 4 bases from J, with 9 bases between. The CDR3 has 13 residues. Germline CDR1 and CDR2: GTSNPN and SVGIG (reference sequence). CDR3: CAWSVQGITEAFF. The CDR3, as DNA: TGTGCCTGGAGTGTTCAGGGGATCACTGAAGCTTTCTTT.

V gene TRBV5-4 combines with J gene TRBJ2-1; unclear D gene. Germline-derived CDR1 and CDR2 are SGHNT and YYREEE (reference sequence). With 0 bases removed from V and 8 bases from J, the gap between germline ends came to 9 bases. This CDR3 has 13 amino acids. Written as DNA, the CDR3 is TGTGCCAGCAGCTTGGTACAGTCTTATGAGCAGTTCTTC. It yields the protein CASSLVQSYEQFF.

The chain's CDR3 is CASSPGTGAEAFF. For the CDR3, the DNA is TGCGCCAGCAGTCCCGGGACAGGGGCTGAAGCTTTCTTT. The gene calls are TRBV5-1 and TRBJ1-1; TRBD1 agrees at 10 bases. The J segment lost 6 bases and the V segment lost 5 bases, leaving 4 bases of the junction unmatched. The CDR3 extends over 13 amino acids. From germline, CDR1 is SGHRS and CDR2 YFSETQ.

The CDR3 coding sequence is TGTGCCAGCAGCCCGCGAGCCCAGGGTTTGGATTCACCCCTCCACTTT. Protein: CASSPRAQGLDSPLHF. The J gene is TRBJ1-6, the V gene TRBV9; TRBD1 is a possible D gene (5 bases). The CDR3 is made up of 16 amino acids. CDR1 and CDR2 from the germline V gene are SGDLS and YYNGEE. V was pared by 4 bases and J by 8 bases, with 19 bases between.